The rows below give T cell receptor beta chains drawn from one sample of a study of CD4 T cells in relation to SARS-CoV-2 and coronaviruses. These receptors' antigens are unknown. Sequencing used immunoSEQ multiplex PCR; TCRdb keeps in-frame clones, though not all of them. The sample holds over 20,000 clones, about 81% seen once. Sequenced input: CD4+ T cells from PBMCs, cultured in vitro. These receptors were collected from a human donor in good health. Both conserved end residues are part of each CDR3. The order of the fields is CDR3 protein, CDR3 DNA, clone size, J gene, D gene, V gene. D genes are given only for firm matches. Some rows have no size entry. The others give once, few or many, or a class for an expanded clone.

CDR3: CASSELGRGGYEQFF; DNA: TGTGCCAGCAGTGAATTGGGGCGGGGGGGCTATGAGCAGTTCTTC; size: NA; J: TRBJ2-1; D: TRBD2; V: TRBV2
CDR3: CASSLAREGGQQYF; DNA: TGCGCCAGCAGCTTAGCCAGGGAAGGGGGCCAGCAGTACTTC; size: NA; J: TRBJ2-7; D: TRBD1; V: TRBV5-1
CDR3: CASSYSRYTDTQYF; DNA: TGTGCCAGCAGTTACTCCAGATACACAGATACGCAGTATTTT; size: NA; J: TRBJ2-3; D: NA; V: TRBV6-5
CDR3: CASQRSSSPYNEQFF; DNA: TGTGCCAGCCAGAGGAGCTCCTCCCCCTACAATGAGCAGTTCTTC; size: NA; J: TRBJ2-1; D: NA; V: TRBV9
CDR3: CASSDLPGQARYEQYF; DNA: TGTGCCAGCAGTGATCTCCCGGGACAGGCGCGCTACGAGCAGTACTTC; size: NA; J: TRBJ2-7; D: TRBD1; V: TRBV6-1
CDR3: CASSKGWSGHPLGNTIYF; DNA: TGTGCCAGCAGCAAAGGGTGGTCAGGGCACCCCTTGGGAAACACCATATATTTT; size: NA; J: TRBJ1-3; D: NA; V: TRBV21-1
CDR3: CASSVVGRTSGSKNTGELFF; DNA: TGTGCCAGCAGCGTAGTAGGGAGGACTAGCGGGAGTAAGAACACCGGGGAGCTGTTTTTT; size: NA; J: TRBJ2-2; D: TRBD2; V: TRBV9
CDR3: CAISGSGDGYTF; DNA: TGTGCCATCAGTGGGTCAGGGGATGGCTACACCTTC; size: few; J: TRBJ1-2; D: NA; V: TRBV10-3
CDR3: CASSSGLAGSYEQYF; DNA: TGTGCCAGCAGCTCCGGACTAGCGGGTTCTTACGAGCAGTACTTC; size: NA; J: TRBJ2-7; D: TRBD2; V: TRBV7-7
CDR3: CASSLTRETGDTQYF; DNA: TGTGCCAGCAGTCTCACGCGGGAGACAGGAGATACGCAGTATTTT; size: NA; J: TRBJ2-3; D: NA; V: TRBV6-5
CDR3: CASSLNIRPDRGANYGYTF; DNA: TGTGCCAGCAGCTTAAATATCCGGCCGGACAGGGGGGCTAACTATGGCTACACCTTC; size: NA; J: TRBJ1-2; D: TRBD1; V: TRBV7-2
CDR3: CASSRALGVAFF; DNA: TGCGCCAGCAGCCGAGCCTTGGGGGTAGCTTTCTTT; size: NA; J: TRBJ1-1; D: NA; V: TRBV4-1
CDR3: CASGFPPTKREGRGEQFF; DNA: TGTGCTAGTGGTTTCCCTCCCACGAAGCGGGAGGGTAGGGGTGAGCAGTTCTTC; size: NA; J: TRBJ2-1; D: TRBD2; V: TRBV12-5
CDR3: CASSELGQGYEQYF; DNA: TGTGCCAGCAGTGAACTTGGACAGGGCTACGAGCAGTACTTC; size: once; J: TRBJ2-7; D: TRBD1; V: TRBV6-1
CDR3: CASSALELATYNEQFF; DNA: TGTGCCAGCAGCGCACTGGAACTAGCCACCTACAATGAGCAGTTCTTC; size: NA; J: TRBJ2-1; D: NA; V: TRBV9
CDR3: CASSLAGAFLAKNIQYF; DNA: TGTGCCAGCAGCTTAGCCGGGGCATTTCTAGCCAAAAACATTCAGTACTTC; size: NA; J: TRBJ2-4; D: NA; V: TRBV11-2
CDR3: CASSKKDTQYF; DNA: TGTGCCAGCAGTAAAAAAGATACGCAGTATTTT; size: NA; J: TRBJ2-3; D: NA; V: TRBV6-5
CDR3: CATRGTGDTEAFF; DNA: TGTGCCACCCGGGGGACCGGGGACACTGAAGCTTTCTTT; size: NA; J: TRBJ1-1; D: NA; V: TRBV6-5
CDR3: CASSWQASGYEQYF; DNA: TGTGCCAGCAGCTGGCAGGCTAGCGGCTACGAGCAGTACTTC; size: NA; J: TRBJ2-7; D: TRBD2; V: TRBV5-5
CDR3: CASTFGTSTNIQYF; DNA: TGTGCCAGCACCTTTGGGACTAGCACGAACATTCAGTACTTC; size: NA; J: TRBJ2-4; D: TRBD2; V: TRBV7-9
CDR3: CASSIGTSGSREQYF; DNA: TGTGCCAGTAGTATCGGGACTAGCGGGAGTCGCGAGCAGTACTTC; size: few; J: TRBJ2-7; D: TRBD2; V: TRBV19
CDR3: CASSFTGVNEKLFF; DNA: TGCGCCAGCAGCTTTACAGGGGTGAATGAAAAACTGTTTTTT; size: NA; J: TRBJ1-4; D: TRBD1; V: TRBV5-1
CDR3: CASSPETGPNEKLFF; DNA: TGTGCCAGCTCACCCGAGACAGGGCCTAATGAAAAACTGTTTTTT; size: NA; J: TRBJ1-4; D: TRBD1; V: TRBV18
CDR3: CASSLWDRYYEQYF; DNA: TGTGCCAGCAGCTTGTGGGACAGATACTACGAGCAGTACTTC; size: NA; J: TRBJ2-7; D: TRBD1; V: TRBV5-6
CDR3: CASSLDRGWDEQYF; DNA: TGCGCCAGCAGCTTAGACAGGGGATGGGACGAGCAGTACTTC; size: once; J: TRBJ2-7; D: TRBD1; V: TRBV5-1
CDR3: CASSQETSEVADTQYF; DNA: TGCGCCAGCAGCCAAGAGACTAGCGAGGTCGCAGATACGCAGTATTTT; size: NA; J: TRBJ2-3; D: TRBD2; V: TRBV4-3
CDR3: CASSQVYGVGQYF; DNA: TGTGCCAGCAGCCAAGTTTACGGGGTCGGGCAGTATTTT; size: NA; J: TRBJ2-3; D: NA; V: TRBV3-1/TRBV3-2
CDR3: CSVSQQGDEQYF; DNA: TGCAGCGTTTCTCAACAGGGGGACGAGCAGTACTTC; size: NA; J: TRBJ2-7; D: TRBD1; V: TRBV29-1
CDR3: CASSLLGSNSPLHF; DNA: TGTGCCAGCAGCTTACTGGGGAGTAATTCACCCCTCCACTTT; size: NA; J: TRBJ1-6; D: NA; V: TRBV7-9
CDR3: CASRGQISYNEQFF; DNA: TGTGCCAGCAGAGGACAGATCTCCTACAATGAGCAGTTCTTC; size: NA; J: TRBJ2-1; D: NA; V: TRBV6-5
CDR3: CASSGTQGYEQYF; DNA: TGTGCCAGCTCAGGGACCCAAGGATACGAGCAGTACTTC; size: NA; J: TRBJ2-7; D: NA; V: TRBV7-8
CDR3: CASSFTTGTGNEEYF; DNA: TGTGCCAGCAGCTTTACGACCGGGACAGGGAATGAGGAGTACTTC; size: NA; J: TRBJ2-7; D: TRBD1; V: TRBV11-2
CDR3: CASSGASGLVNEQFF; DNA: TGTGCCAGCAGCGGGGCTAGCGGGTTAGTTAATGAGCAGTTCTTC; size: NA; J: TRBJ2-1; D: TRBD2; V: TRBV7-3
CDR3: CASSPSFIWWRGTDTQYF; DNA: TGTGCCAGCAGCCCCTCGTTTATATGGTGGAGGGGCACAGATACGCAGTATTTT; size: NA; J: TRBJ2-3; D: NA; V: TRBV4-2
CDR3: CASSPSLGGLAGGSGNEQFF; DNA: TGTGCCAGCAGCCCCTCTCTCGGAGGGCTAGCGGGGGGGAGCGGCAATGAGCAGTTCTTC; size: once; J: TRBJ2-1; D: TRBD2; V: TRBV11-3
CDR3: CASSGGGLAGGLGPDTQYF; DNA: TGTGCCAGCAGTGGGGGGGGACTAGCGGGAGGTTTGGGCCCAGATACGCAGTATTTT; size: NA; J: TRBJ2-3; D: TRBD2; V: TRBV2
CDR3: CASRTGGNQPQHF; DNA: TGTGCCAGCAGGACAGGGGGCAATCAGCCCCAGCATTTT; size: NA; J: TRBJ1-5; D: TRBD1; V: TRBV2
CDR3: CASRHRDSGNTIYF; DNA: TGTGCCAGCAGACACAGAGACTCTGGAAACACCATATATTTT; size: NA; J: TRBJ1-3; D: NA; V: TRBV2
CDR3: CASSPRTGGAENSPLHF; DNA: TGTGCCAGCTCACCGAGGACAGGGGGCGCTGAGAATTCACCCCTCCACTTT; size: NA; J: TRBJ1-6; D: TRBD1; V: TRBV18
CDR3: CACEPPGSYGYTF; DNA: TGTGCCTGCGAGCCCCCAGGATCCTATGGCTACACCTTC; size: few; J: TRBJ1-2; D: NA; V: TRBV30
CDR3: CASGRDRGQETQYF; DNA: TGCGCCAGCGGCCGGGACAGGGGCCAAGAGACCCAGTACTTC; size: NA; J: TRBJ2-5; D: TRBD1; V: TRBV5-1
CDR3: CASSSRTGRYGNTIYF; DNA: TGTGCCAGCAGCTCCCGGACAGGGAGGTATGGAAACACCATATATTTT; size: NA; J: TRBJ1-3; D: TRBD1; V: TRBV13
CDR3: CASSLDNRADTQYF; DNA: TGTGCCAGCAGCTTAGATAACAGGGCAGATACGCAGTATTTT; size: NA; J: TRBJ2-3; D: NA; V: TRBV7-3
CDR3: CASSQGLQGSQPQHF; DNA: TGTGCCAGCAGCCAAGGACTTCAGGGGAGTCAGCCCCAGCATTTT; size: few; J: TRBJ1-5; D: NA; V: TRBV3-1/TRBV3-2
CDR3: CANRGRWSFYEQYF; DNA: TGTGCCAACAGGGGTCGTTGGTCTTTCTACGAGCAGTACTTC; size: NA; J: TRBJ2-7; D: TRBD1; V: TRBV11-1
CDR3: CASSHRGGSYNEQFF; DNA: TGCGCCAGCAGCCATCGCGGGGGCTCCTACAATGAGCAGTTCTTC; size: NA; J: TRBJ2-1; D: TRBD2; V: TRBV4-3
CDR3: CASSRGGSGNTIYF; DNA: TGTGCCAGCAGCCGAGGGGGTTCTGGAAACACCATATATTTT; size: few; J: TRBJ1-3; D: NA; V: TRBV3-1/TRBV3-2
CDR3: CASILEGYREQFF; DNA: TGTGCCAGCATCCTCGAGGGGTATCGCGAGCAGTTCTTC; size: NA; J: TRBJ2-1; D: NA; V: TRBV6-5
CDR3: CASSSLFFRTDTQYF; DNA: TGTGCCAGCAGCTCTTTATTCTTTAGGACAGATACGCAGTATTTT; size: NA; J: TRBJ2-3; D: NA; V: TRBV14
CDR3: CASSLNRGRGEAFF; DNA: TGTGCCAGCAGTTTGAACAGGGGGCGCGGTGAAGCTTTCTTT; size: once; J: TRBJ1-1; D: TRBD1; V: TRBV27
CDR3: CASSYISAGELFF; DNA: TGTGCCAGCAGCTACATTTCTGCCGGGGAGCTGTTTTTT; size: NA; J: TRBJ2-2; D: NA; V: TRBV11-3
CDR3: CASSRDGQGSGGYTF; DNA: TGTGCCAGCAGCCGGGACGGGCAGGGAAGTGGAGGCTACACCTTC; size: NA; J: TRBJ1-2; D: NA; V: TRBV6-5
CDR3: CASSQSGQGIEQFF; DNA: TGTGCCAGCAGCCAAAGCGGGCAGGGGATTGAGCAGTTCTTC; size: NA; J: TRBJ2-1; D: NA; V: TRBV16
CDR3: CASSSSTDTQYF; DNA: TGTGCCAGCAGTTCGAGCACAGATACGCAGTATTTT; size: NA; J: TRBJ2-3; D: NA; V: TRBV6-2/TRBV6-3
CDR3: CASRQGGGSGANVLTF; DNA: TGTGCCAGTAGACAGGGTGGGGGATCTGGGGCCAACGTCCTGACTTTC; size: NA; J: TRBJ2-6; D: NA; V: TRBV19